This entry lists 10 T cell receptor beta chains sequenced from one sample in a study of blood T cells in healthy people across ages. A J-beta primer mix and a sample-barcoded 5' primer were used in a second PCR of roughly 6 to 11 cycles. One entry per CDR3 protein, called by TCRdb with MiXCR from the 5' RACE reads. The sample holds 1.5 million to 2 million distinct CDR3 sequences, approximately 32% seen once. Source material: blood. Every receptor here comes from a young woman in good health.

The chain employs TRBV7-6 and TRBJ2-1; D is unclear. The CDR3 sequence is 14 residues long. In germline, CDR1 is SGHVS, CDR2 FNYEAQ. Trimming took 5 bases from V and 6 from J, leaving 14 bases between them. The CDR3 region has the DNA TGTGCCAGCAGCCTTGGACGCTCGGGCAATGAGCAGTTCTTC. It encodes CASSLGRSGNEQFF. The variable domain in full, with the rest retrieved from reference TRBV7-6 and TRBJ2-1, is GAGVSQSPRYKVTKRGQDVALRCDPISGHVSLYWYRQALGQGPEFLTYFNYEAQQDKSGLPNDRFSAERPEGSISTLTIQRTEQRDSAMYRCASSLGRSGNEQFFGPGTRLTVL.

The gene calls are TRBV15 and TRBJ2-3; D is unresolved. Germline V gene data show CDR1 as LNHNV and CDR2 as YYDKDF (reference sequence). V was clipped by 0 bases and J by 6 bases, with 7 bases between them. The CDR3 is made up of 13 amino acids. In DNA, the CDR3 is TGTGCCACCAGCAGAGATGTCGGGGATACGCAGTATTTT. This codes for CATSRDVGDTQYF.

The gene calls are TRBV6-1 and TRBJ1-1; TRBD1 is a possible D gene (5 bases). The germline gives CDR1 MNHNS, CDR2 SASEGT. V was cut by 3 bases and J by 8 bases, with 16 bases left in between. The CDR3 contains 14 residues. Here the CDR3 reads CASSDLSLGREAFF. Here the CDR3 DNA reads TGTGCCAGCAGTGATCTTTCCTTGGGGCGGGAAGCTTTCTTT.

This clonotype was detected many times. One end of the junction fails to match germline, which may point to a read error. The CDR3 bases are TGTGCCAGCAGTTTAGATACAACTGAAGCTTTCTTT. Protein: CASSLDTTEAFF. The gene calls are TRBV7-9 and TRBJ1-1; no reliable D call. The germline gives CDR1 SEHNR, CDR2 FQNEAQ (reference sequence). The CDR3 has 12 residues.

In its sample, this clonotype was seen a few times. A much larger clone is a single base away; this may be a read error. The CDR3 DNA reads TGCAGTGCCCCACGGGTGGGGAACTATGGCTACACCTTC. This codes for CSAPRVGNYGYTF. The chain is built from TRBV20-1 and TRBJ1-2; no firm D call. V lost 6 bases and J 2 bases, leaving 13 bases between the germline ends. The germline CDR1 and CDR2 sequences are DFQATT and SNEGSKA (reference sequence). The CDR3 sequence is 13 residues long.

The J gene is TRBJ2-1, the V gene TRBV20-1; no definite D call. V lost 3 bases to trimming and J lost 7 bases, with 22 bases between them. The V gene's germline CDR1 is DFQATT and CDR2 SNEGSKA (reference sequence). The length of the CDR3 is 16 residues. Written as DNA, the CDR3 is TGCAGTGCTAGCACCTACGGCGGAAACTACGGAAATGAGCAGTTCTTC. It yields the protein CSASTYGGNYGNEQFF.

The genes are TRBV28 and TRBJ1-5; D ambiguous. From germline, CDR1 is MDHEN and CDR2 SYDVKM. V was shortened by 10 bases and J by 5 bases, with 21 bases between the two germline ends. The CDR3 sequence is 15 residues long. Here the CDR3 DNA reads TGTGCCACCCGTGGAGAGACTATCGGCGATCAGCCCCAGCATTTT. Its protein product is CATRGETIGDQPQHF.

The chain carries TRBV20-1 and TRBJ2-1; 10 bases align to TRBD2. Germline V gene lookup returns CDR1 DFQATT and CDR2 SNEGSKA (reference sequence). The CDR3 is 16 residues long. J lost 4 bases, V lost 1 base, and 7 bases had no gene match. In nucleotides, the CDR3 is TGCAGTGCTAGAGTAGTGGGACTAGCGACTTACAATGAGCAGTTCTTC. It translates to CSARVVGLATYNEQFF.

This clonotype was detected a few times. The chain recombines TRBV20-1 with TRBJ1-5; D perhaps matches TRBD1 (6 bases). Deletions cut 3 bases from V and 4 bases from J, with 19 bases between. The germline gives CDR1 DFQATT, CDR2 SNEGSKA (reference sequence). The CDR3 extends over 16 amino acids. CDR3 amino acids: CSASPILGGRNQPQHF. The DNA for the CDR3 is TGCAGTGCTAGCCCAATTCTGGGGGGGCGGAATCAGCCCCAGCATTTT.

This clonotype occurred a few times. The chain recombines TRBV21-1 with TRBJ2-1. TRBV21-1 is a pseudogene segment. The CDR3 length is 15 residues. The CDR3 here is CASSKVGGSYNEQFF. CDR3 sequence (DNA): TGTGCCAGCAGCAAAGTCGGGGGCTCGTACAATGAGCAGTTCTTC.